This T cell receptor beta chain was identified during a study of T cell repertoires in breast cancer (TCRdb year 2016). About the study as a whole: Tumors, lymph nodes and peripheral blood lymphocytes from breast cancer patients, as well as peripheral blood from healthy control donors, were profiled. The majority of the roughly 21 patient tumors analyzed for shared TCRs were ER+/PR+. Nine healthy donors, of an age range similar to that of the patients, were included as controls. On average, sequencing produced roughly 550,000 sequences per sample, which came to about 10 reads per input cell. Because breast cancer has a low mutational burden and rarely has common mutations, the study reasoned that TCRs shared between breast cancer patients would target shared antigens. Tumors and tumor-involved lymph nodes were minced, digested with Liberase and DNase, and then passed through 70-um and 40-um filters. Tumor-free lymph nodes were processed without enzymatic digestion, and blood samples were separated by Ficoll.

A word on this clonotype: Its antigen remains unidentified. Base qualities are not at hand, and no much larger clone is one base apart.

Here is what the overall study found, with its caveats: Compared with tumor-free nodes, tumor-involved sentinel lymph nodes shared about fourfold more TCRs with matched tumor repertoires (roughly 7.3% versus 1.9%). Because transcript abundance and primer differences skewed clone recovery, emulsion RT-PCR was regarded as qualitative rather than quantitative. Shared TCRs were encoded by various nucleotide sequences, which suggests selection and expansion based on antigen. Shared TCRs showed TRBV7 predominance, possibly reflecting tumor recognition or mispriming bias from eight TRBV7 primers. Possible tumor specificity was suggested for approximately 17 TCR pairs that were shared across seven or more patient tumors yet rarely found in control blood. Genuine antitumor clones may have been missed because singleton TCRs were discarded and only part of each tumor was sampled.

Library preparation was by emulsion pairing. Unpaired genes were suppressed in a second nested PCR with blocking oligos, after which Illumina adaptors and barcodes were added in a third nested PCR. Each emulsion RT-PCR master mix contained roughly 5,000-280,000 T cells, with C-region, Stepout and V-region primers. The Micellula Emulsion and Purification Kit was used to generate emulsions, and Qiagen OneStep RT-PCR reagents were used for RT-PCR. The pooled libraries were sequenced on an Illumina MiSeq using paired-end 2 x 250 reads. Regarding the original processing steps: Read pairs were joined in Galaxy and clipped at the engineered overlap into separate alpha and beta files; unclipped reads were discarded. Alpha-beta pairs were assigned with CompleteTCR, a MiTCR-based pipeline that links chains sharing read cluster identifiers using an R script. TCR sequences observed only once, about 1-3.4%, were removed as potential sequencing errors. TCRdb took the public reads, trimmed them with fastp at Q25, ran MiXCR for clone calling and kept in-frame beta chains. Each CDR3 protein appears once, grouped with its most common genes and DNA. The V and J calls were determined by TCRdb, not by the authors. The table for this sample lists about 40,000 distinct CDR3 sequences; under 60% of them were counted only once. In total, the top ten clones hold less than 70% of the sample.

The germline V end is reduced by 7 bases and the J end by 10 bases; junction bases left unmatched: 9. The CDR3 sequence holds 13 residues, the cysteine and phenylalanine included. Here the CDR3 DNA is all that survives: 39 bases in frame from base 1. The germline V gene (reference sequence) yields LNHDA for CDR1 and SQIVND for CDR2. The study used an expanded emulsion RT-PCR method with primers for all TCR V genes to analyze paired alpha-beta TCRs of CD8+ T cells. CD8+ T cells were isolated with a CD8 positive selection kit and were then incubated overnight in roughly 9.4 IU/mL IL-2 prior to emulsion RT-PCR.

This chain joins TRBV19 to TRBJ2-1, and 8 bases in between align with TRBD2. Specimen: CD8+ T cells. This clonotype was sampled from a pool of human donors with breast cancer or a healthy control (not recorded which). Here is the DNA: TGTGCCAGTAACCGGGAGGGCCAAGGGGAGCAGTTCTTC. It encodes CASNREGQGEQFF.